Each of the 9 T cell receptor beta chains below was sequenced from the same sample in a study of T cell repertoires in cytomegalovirus infection. TCRdb reprocessed the reads via MiXCR and lists one record per CDR3 protein. The profile shows more than 250,000 distinct CDR3 sequences, 25% of them singletons. Their antigen targets remain unknown. The sample consisted of cultured PBMCs, taken from culture after CMV antigen stimulation. Receptor source: a human donor in good health (CMV status not recorded). Some clones in this sample may be carry-over from other donors' samples.

This rearrangement joins TRBV28 to TRBJ1-2; 11 positions agree with TRBD1. Germline trimming cut 3 bases from V and 8 bases from J; bases unmatched to any gene: 5. The CDR3 runs 14 residues. Looked up from germline, CDR1 is MDHEN and CDR2 is SYDVKM. CDR3 residues: CASSFWDRGGGYTF. The DNA for the CDR3 is TGTGCCAGCAGTTTTTGGGACAGGGGGGGAGGCTACACCTTC.

The CDR3 here is CATSRDPAGGLQYF. CDR3 DNA: TGTGCCACCAGCAGAGATCCGGCGGGAGGATTACAGTACTTC. The chain is built from TRBV15 and TRBJ2-7, with TRBD2 matching over 8 bases. The CDR3 runs to 14 residues. The V gene end was trimmed by 0 bases and the J gene end by 10 bases; junction bases not matched to a gene: 8. Per germline, CDR1 LNHNV and CDR2 YYDKDF (reference sequence).

This clonotype has just a few counts. V is TRBV27 and J is TRBJ2-7; 8 bases align to TRBD1. This CDR3 contains 14 residues. Germline V gene lookup returns CDR1 MNHEY and CDR2 SMNVEV (reference sequence). V was pared by 5 bases and J by 4 bases, with 7 bases of the junction left unmatched. In nucleotides, the CDR3 is TGTGCCAGCAGTAGACAGGGGAAAAGTTACGAGCAGTACTTC. Its translation is CASSRQGKSYEQYF.

This clonotype was recorded a few times. The chain couples TRBV6-6 to TRBJ2-5, with 9 nucleotides matching TRBD1. Germline loops: CDR1 MNHNY, CDR2 SVGAGI (reference sequence). J gave up 0 bases and V 10 bases, and 21 bases lay outside the gene matches. This CDR3 is built from 19 residues. Here the CDR3 DNA reads TGTGCCACCAAACGACTCCCGGGACAGGGTAGCGGGTACCAAGAGACCCAGTACTTC. Protein product: CATKRLPGQGSGYQETQYF.

This clonotype was found once. The chain joins TRBV7-9 to TRBJ2-7; D not certain. From germline, CDR1 is SEHNR and CDR2 FQNEAQ (reference sequence). Trimming pared 4 bases from V and 6 bases from J, leaving 13 bases between. The CDR3 contains 13 residues. The CDR3 here is CASSYTNLGEQYF. As DNA, the CDR3 is TGTGCCAGCAGCTACACAAACCTTGGCGAGCAGTACTTC.

This clonotype was recorded a few times. At one boundary the junction diverges from the germline segment, which might be a read error. The V call is TRBV4-1, the J call TRBJ2-7; D could derive from TRBD1 or TRBD2 (5 bases each). Germline V lookup: CDR1 MGHRA, CDR2 YSYEKL. The CDR3 contains 14 residues. The CDR3 is CASSQDRGPYEQYF. The CDR3 DNA follows: TGTGCCAGCAGCCAGGACCGGGGCCCCTACGAGCAGTACTTC.

This clonotype was detected ten times or more. This rearrangement joins TRBV6-2 or TRBV6-3 to TRBJ2-1, with 8 bases that match TRBD2. Germline CDR1 MNHEY, CDR2 SVGEGT. J was trimmed by 6 bases and V by 7 bases; bases with no gene match: 14. This CDR3 has 16 residues. CDR3 sequence: CASTRAGTRGFNEQFF. The CDR3 nucleotides read TGTGCCAGCACCAGAGCCGGGACTAGGGGATTCAATGAGCAGTTCTTC.

The rearrangement links TRBV6-1 to TRBJ2-3; 7 bases match TRBD2. Germline V CDR1 and CDR2: MNHNS, SASEGT. This CDR3 region has 16 residues. Trimming took 4 bases from V and 1 from J; bases not matched to a gene: 8. The CDR3 loop reads CASSATAAGGTDTQYF. CDR3 DNA sequence: TGTGCCAGCAGTGCGACAGCGGCGGGAGGCACAGATACGCAGTATTTT.

In its sample, this clonotype was seen a few times. The chain carries TRBV19 and TRBJ2-1, with 10 bases matching TRBD2. The CDR3 runs to 16 residues. The junction had 8 bases not matched to a gene; V was cut back by 6 bases and J by 3 bases. Germline lookup yields CDR1 LNHDA and CDR2 SQIVND (reference sequence). CDR3 region: CASRVQAGGYYNEQFF. CDR3 DNA: TGTGCCAGTAGGGTCCAAGCGGGAGGGTACTACAATGAGCAGTTCTTC.